What follows are 32 T cell receptor beta chains derived from one specimen sequenced in a study of T cells in Graves' hyperthyroidism and ophthalmopathy. Researchers took RNA transcripts and amplified the TCR beta CDR3 regions from them. HTBI primers drove first-round RT-PCR of the TCR CDR3. TCRdb used MiXCR to reprocess the multiplex PCR reads, holding one entry per CDR3 protein. Here the sample spans around 760,000 distinct CDR3 sequences, under 45% being singletons. The source material was blood. Every receptor here comes from a woman aged 40 to 49 with Graves' hyperthyroidism.

This sequence joins TRBV7-2 and TRBJ1-4; 7 bases are a match to TRBD1. V was clipped by 8 bases and J by 3 bases; unmatched bases: 6. The CDR3 runs to 14 residues. Germline V gene lookup returns CDR1 SGHTA and CDR2 FQGNSA. The CDR3 spells CASRKGAANEKLFF. CDR3 DNA sequence: TGTGCCAGCCGAAAGGGGGCAGCTAATGAAAAACTGTTTTTT.

This clonotype was counted at least ten times. The CDR3 sequence is CSARDPKETQYF. CDR3 in DNA: TGCAGTGCTAGAGATCCAAAAGAGACCCAGTACTTC. The chain carries TRBV20-1 and TRBJ2-5; D is unresolved. V lost 0 bases and J 3 bases, leaving 5 bases between the germline ends. The germline V gene encodes CDR1 DFQATT and CDR2 SNEGSKA (reference sequence). The CDR3 extends over 12 amino acids.

About this clonotype itself: This could be a read error, since a much larger clone is one nucleotide away. The rearrangement joins TRBV14 to TRBJ1-2; D perhaps matches TRBD1 (5 bases). This CDR3 contains 14 residues. Per the germline V gene, CDR1 is SGHDN and CDR2 is FVKESK. The germline V and J ends were trimmed by 1 base and 10 bases, with 16 bases remaining between them. The CDR3 DNA is TGTGCCAGCAGCCAAGTGAGGGGAGTGGGCGACTACACCTTC. Its protein product is CASSQVRGVGDYTF.

This clonotype occurred a few times. This rearrangement joins TRBV9 to TRBJ1-1; 7 bases map to TRBD1. Germline CDR1 is SGDLS and CDR2 is YYNGEE. The trim removed 8 bases at V and 3 bases at J, leaving 7 bases unmatched. The length of the CDR3 is 13 residues. This CDR3 reads CASKRGPDTEAFF. The DNA for the CDR3 is TGTGCCAGTAAAAGGGGGCCCGACACTGAAGCTTTCTTT.

This clonotype was recorded a few times. This rearrangement joins TRBV7-9 to TRBJ1-2; 11 bases are shared with TRBD1. Germline CDR1 and CDR2: SEHNR and FQNEAQ (reference sequence). The V and J ends lost 3 bases and 4 bases, in that order; junction bases with no gene match: 16. This CDR3 has 19 residues. Here the CDR3 reads CASSFLLKLGQGDSYGYTF. The CDR3 nucleotides are TGTGCCAGCAGCTTTTTATTAAAGCTGGGACAGGGGGACTCCTATGGCTACACCTTC.

This clonotype was seen a few times. The J gene is TRBJ1-5, the V gene TRBV28; no reliable D call. Germline CDR1 MDHEN, CDR2 SYDVKM. This CDR3 has 13 residues. V lost 6 bases and J lost 6, with 12 bases in between. CDR3 region: CASSDLHSQPQHF. CDR3 DNA: TGTGCCAGCAGCGACCTCCATAGTCAGCCCCAGCATTTT.

This clonotype has a count of ten or more. V usage is TRBV24-1 and J usage is TRBJ1-1; D is unclear. Trimming took 4 bases from V and 6 from J, leaving 11 bases between them. The CDR3 is 13 residues long. CDR1 and CDR2 (germline): KGHDR, SFDVKD. CDR3 region: CATSDPDRSEAFF. The CDR3, as DNA: TGTGCCACCAGTGACCCGGACCGATCTGAAGCTTTCTTT.

As concerns this clonotype: A junction end diverges from the germline sequence, so it may reflect a read error. The chain carries TRBV20-1 and TRBJ1-5; tentatively, D is TRBD1 (5 bases). The CDR3 length is 20 residues. CDR1 is DFQATT, CDR2 SNEGSKA, per germline (reference sequence). The CDR3 sequence is CSVRGSLTDLRWDSNQPQHF. The CDR3 DNA sequence: TGCAGTGTTAGAGGGTCCCTGACAGATCTCCGGTGGGATAGCAATCAGCCCCAGCATTTT.

This clonotype was detected many times. CDR3 amino acids: CASSVDGNYGYTF. The CDR3, as DNA: TGCGCCAGCAGTGTAGATGGGAACTATGGCTACACCTTC. This chain connects TRBV10-2 to TRBJ1-2; no reliable D call. V lost 4 bases and J 2 bases, leaving 8 bases between the germline ends. Germline CDR1 and CDR2: WSHSY and SAAADI. This CDR3 is built from 13 residues.

The chain is built from TRBV29-1 and TRBJ1-1; maybe TRBD1 (5 bases). Germline V gene lookup returns CDR1 SQVTM and CDR2 ANQGSEA. The CDR3 extends over 14 amino acids. V was trimmed by 4 bases and J by 2 bases, leaving 14 bases between them. CDR3 in DNA: TGCAGCGTTGTGCGGGGGGTCGTTAACACTGAAGCTTTCTTT. Translated: CSVVRGVVNTEAFF.

Points on this clonotype: A much larger clone sits a single nucleotide away, making a read error possible. The chain links TRBV5-5 to TRBJ2-7, with 8 bases that match TRBD1. V lost 4 bases to trimming and J lost 7 bases; unmatched junction nucleotides: 13. Germline V gene data show CDR1 as SGHKS and CDR2 as YYEKEE (reference sequence). The CDR3 totals 15 residues. CDR3 amino acids: CASSVGQGPYNEQYF. As DNA, the CDR3 is TGTGCCAGCAGCGTCGGACAGGGCCCCTACAATGAGCAGTACTTC.

This chain connects TRBV6-5 to TRBJ2-3, with D possibly being TRBD2 (5 bases). Germline CDR1 is MNHEY and CDR2 is SVGAGI. Trimming cost V 6 bases and J 6 bases, with 22 bases left between them. CDR3 size: 16 residues. The CDR3 is CASRLGSRPATDTQYF. The CDR3 region has the DNA TGTGCCAGCAGGCTGGGGAGTAGACCCGCTACGGATACGCAGTATTTT.

This clonotype was recorded at least ten times. This chain links TRBV29-1 with TRBJ1-2, with 9 bases lining up with TRBD1. The CDR3 spans 14 residues. The germline CDR1 and CDR2 sequences are SQVTM and ANQGSEA. The V gene end was trimmed by 7 bases and the J gene end by 4 bases; junction bases not matched to a gene: 10. The CDR3 sequence is CSGGDRERAYGYTF. In DNA form, the CDR3 reads TGCAGCGGAGGGGACAGGGAGCGGGCCTATGGCTACACCTTC.

Here the CDR3 DNA reads TGCAGCCAAATGGGGTACTCTGGAAACACCATATATTTT. It codes for CSQMGYSGNTIYF. The chain carries TRBV29-1 and TRBJ1-3; D gene ambiguous. Deletions cut 8 bases from V and 0 bases from J, with 11 bases between. Germline V gives CDR1 SQVTM, CDR2 ANQGSEA. This CDR3 comprises 13 residues.

A few counts support this clonotype. The chain carries TRBV12-3 or TRBV12-4 and TRBJ2-7, with D uncertain. CDR3 size: 14 residues. The germline V and J ends were trimmed by 4 bases and 5 bases, with 15 bases remaining between them. CDR3: CASSSGGPIHEQYF. As DNA, the CDR3 is TGTGCCAGCAGTTCCGGCGGCCCTATCCACGAGCAGTACTTC.

The chain couples TRBV20-1 to TRBJ2-2; 12 nucleotides align to TRBD2. The CDR3 is made up of 19 amino acids. Per the germline V gene, CDR1 is DFQATT and CDR2 is SNEGSKA (reference sequence). V lost 3 bases and J lost 0; bases outside the gene matches: 11. The CDR3 nucleotides are TGCAGTGCTAGTCCCTGGGGGCTAGCGGGAGGGCCGAACACCGGGGAGCTGTTTTTT. It translates to CSASPWGLAGGPNTGELFF.

There are many counts of this clonotype. The V and J genes are TRBV7-2 and TRBJ1-4, with D perhaps matching TRBD1 (5 bases). Germline loops: CDR1 SGHTA, CDR2 FQGNSA. Trimming took 3 bases from V and 1 from J, leaving 6 bases between them. The CDR3 runs to 14 residues. CDR3 in DNA: TGTGCCAGCAGCTTCAGGGTAACTAATGAAAAACTGTTTTTT. Its translation is CASSFRVTNEKLFF.

This clonotype has ten or more counts. The chain joins TRBV10-3 to TRBJ2-7; 10 positions match TRBD1. The germline gives CDR1 ENHRY, CDR2 SYGVKD. Trimming at V came to 7 bases and at J to 1 base, leaving 13 bases not matched to a gene. The CDR3 length is 17 residues. The CDR3 DNA reads as TGTGCCATCACCAACAGGACAGGGGGGACCCGTTCCTACGAGCAGTACTTC. Amino acid sequence: CAITNRTGGTRSYEQYF.

The table lists this clonotype with many counts. The gene calls are TRBV29-1 and TRBJ1-4; no firm D call. This CDR3 spans 12 amino acids. From germline, CDR1 is SQVTM and CDR2 ANQGSEA. Trimming removed 7 bases from V and 2 bases from J, with 8 bases in between. This chain's CDR3 is CSDTKTNEKLFF. CDR3 DNA: TGCAGCGACACAAAGACTAATGAAAAACTGTTTTTT.

In DNA form, the CDR3 reads TGTGCCAGCTATCCTCAGGGGGCTTACTACGAGCAGTACTTC. Translation gives CASYPQGAYYEQYF. The chain links TRBV7-1 to TRBJ2-7, with 8 bases fitting TRBD1. TRBV7-1 is an open reading frame whose function is uncertain. Trimming removed 8 bases from V and 3 bases from J; junction bases left unmatched: 9. CDR3 size: 14 residues.

The V gene is TRBV9, the J gene TRBJ1-2; D perhaps matches TRBD1 (5 bases). Germline V CDR1 and CDR2: SGDLS, YYNGEE. This CDR3 is built from 15 residues. V was pared by 6 bases and J by 3 bases, with 18 bases between. The CDR3: CASTPGGGGYYGYTF. The CDR3 nucleotides are TGTGCCAGCACCCCAGGAGGTGGGGGGTACTATGGCTACACCTTC.

To note about this clonotype: A single base separates this from a much larger clone, so it may be a read error. J is TRBJ1-2 and V is TRBV20-1; TRBD1 matches 7 bases. The germline V gene has CDR1 DFQATT and CDR2 SNEGSKA (reference sequence). V dropped 6 bases and J dropped 2; count of bases not matched to a gene: 9. The CDR3 covers 14 residues. In DNA, the CDR3 is TGCAGTGCGGCCTCGGGACAGCCAAACTATGGCTACACCTTC. Translation gives CSAASGQPNYGYTF.

DNA of the CDR3: TGTGCCATCAAGGACCTAAATCAGCCCCAGCATTTT. Residues: CAIKDLNQPQHF. The chain carries TRBV10-3 and TRBJ1-5; D gene uncertain. Germline V lookup: CDR1 ENHRY, CDR2 SYGVKD. The CDR3 sequence is 12 residues long. V was clipped by 7 bases and J by 4 bases, with 8 bases between them.

This rearrangement joins TRBV9 to TRBJ1-4; 7 bases fit TRBD1. The junction had 7 bases not matched to a gene; V was cut back by 6 bases and J by 5 bases. Germline CDR1 SGDLS, CDR2 YYNGEE. The CDR3 spans 14 residues. In nucleotides, the CDR3 is TGTGCCAGCAATACCGGGACAGACAATGAAAAACTGTTTTTT. As protein: CASNTGTDNEKLFF.

Regarding this clonotype: A much more abundant neighbour one base away suggests this may be a read error. The chain employs TRBV29-1 and TRBJ1-1; no definite D call. This CDR3 comprises 13 residues. Germline CDR1 is SQVTM and CDR2 is ANQGSEA. Trimming left V 5 bases short and J 3 bases short, with 13 bases between. CDR3 sequence (DNA): TGCAGCGTTCAAGGCCTCCGGGACACTGAAGCTTTCTTT. Amino acids: CSVQGLRDTEAFF.

This clonotype appeared many times. J is TRBJ2-6 and V is TRBV20-1; 8 bases map to TRBD2. Germline CDR1 DFQATT, CDR2 SNEGSKA (reference sequence). This CDR3 has 14 residues. V gave up 6 bases and J gave up 2 bases; unmatched junction bases: 3. The CDR3 nucleotides read TGCAGTGCCCCGGGACTAGCTGGGGCCAACGTCCTGACTTTC. Protein sequence: CSAPGLAGANVLTF.

To note about this clonotype: Given the absence of the conserved phenylalanine or tryptophan at the CDR3 end, a read error is likely. No DNA is shown, since the ends of the CDR3 on it are uncertain; the CDR3 is the one TCRdb lists. The chain uses TRBV6-6 and TRBJ1-6; the table gives TRBD1 as D, unverified against the DNA. Per germline, CDR1 MNHNY and CDR2 SVGAGI (reference sequence). The CDR3 is made up of 13 amino acids, end residues included. CDR3 protein: CASRTGPLHPIHL.

This clonotype was seen repeatedly, ten times or more. The chain uses TRBV7-9 and TRBJ1-5; maybe TRBD1 (6 bases). Germline assignment: CDR1 SEHNR and CDR2 FQNEAQ (reference sequence). The CDR3 spans 17 residues. V lost 5 bases and J lost 4, with 21 bases in between. The CDR3 bases are TGTGCCAGCAGCCTCCTTTCCGAGACAGGACAGAATCAGCCCCAGCATTTT. Protein: CASSLLSETGQNQPQHF.

V gene TRBV20-1 combines with J gene TRBJ1-4; TRBD1 agrees at 7 bases. The germline V gene has CDR1 DFQATT and CDR2 SNEGSKA (reference sequence). The V gene end was trimmed by 2 bases and the J gene end by 4 bases; junction bases not matched to a gene: 7. The CDR3 covers 15 residues. CDR3 protein: CSARLPGQNNEKLFF. CDR3 coding DNA: TGCAGTGCTAGATTGCCGGGACAGAATAATGAAAAACTGTTTTTT.

The chain employs TRBV19 and TRBJ2-3; 8 bases are a match to TRBD2. Per germline, CDR1 LNHDA and CDR2 SQIVND (reference sequence). The junction had 9 bases not matched to a gene; V was cut back by 2 bases and J by 5 bases. The CDR3 consists of 16 residues. The chain's CDR3 is CASSIRREGIGDTQYF. CDR3 nucleotides: TGTGCCAGTAGTATAAGACGGGAGGGCATTGGAGATACGCAGTATTTT.

This clonotype has ten or more counts. V and J are TRBV20-1 and TRBJ1-5, with unresolved D. V dropped 3 bases and J dropped 6 bases, with 15 bases sitting between them. Per germline, CDR1 DFQATT and CDR2 SNEGSKA (reference sequence). The CDR3 sequence is 14 residues long. This CDR3 reads CSASELGWSQPQHF. As DNA, the CDR3 is TGCAGTGCTAGCGAGCTAGGGTGGTCTCAGCCCCAGCATTTT.

The CDR3 nucleotides read TGTGCCAGCAGTGAAGCTCGGGGGCAGTACTTC. It codes for CASSEARGQYF. V and J are TRBV2 and TRBJ2-7; D possibly corresponds to TRBD2 (5 bases). The CDR3 covers 11 residues. V lost 0 bases to trimming and J lost 9 bases, with 6 bases between them. Per the germline V gene, CDR1 is SNHLY and CDR2 is FYNNEI.